A selection of T cell receptor beta chains follows, all from one sample in a study of PD-1 blockade in classical Hodgkin lymphoma. TCRdb's copy holds only in-frame clones and misses some; the assay was immunoSEQ multiplex PCR. This table has approximately 99,000 clones, 81% appearing once. The source material was peripheral blood mononuclear cells (PBMCs), sampled before the second cycle of nivolumab. All receptors come from a human donor with classical Hodgkin lymphoma. The CDR3 runs from the conserved cysteine through the conserved F or W. Fields, in order: J gene, V gene, CDR3 protein.

>TRBJ2-4|TRBV19
CASSIGLAARAKNIQYF
>TRBJ1-3|TRBV5-1
CASSLNSQISGNTIYF
>TRBJ1-2|TRBV28
CATTWGGHYGYTF
>TRBJ2-5|TRBV6-5
CASRGRDPSWETQYF
>TRBJ1-2|TRBV5-5
CASSLELAFGYGYTF
>TRBJ2-1|TRBV2
CASSLTGEQFF
>TRBJ2-7|TRBV19
CASSPVGQGYEQYF
>TRBJ2-3|TRBV5-4
CASSSFPTLGGADTQYF
>TRBJ1-1|TRBV11-2
CASSPPSGFTEAFF
>TRBJ1-5|TRBV5-1
CASSLGVDSNQPQHF
>TRBJ2-1|TRBV5-6
CASSLVGAHNEQFF
>TRBJ1-2|TRBV7-9
CASSLNGRGNGYTF
>TRBJ2-1|TRBV10-3
CAISGVNEQFF
>TRBJ2-7|TRBV29-1
CSVRGGGTYEQYF
>TRBJ2-3|TRBV10-1
CASSEFGPTDTQYF
>TRBJ1-1|TRBV5-6
CASSADRERRAFF
>TRBJ2-3|TRBV19
CASSLQAIAGASTDTQYF
>TRBJ1-1|TRBV19
CASSGGGIGNTEAFF
>TRBJ2-1|TRBV5-6
CASSTPGLAGDNEQFF
>TRBJ2-3|TRBV5-1
CASSTGLAGKADTQYF
>TRBJ2-7|TRBV10-3
CAISWDRGAYEQYF
>TRBJ2-1|TRBV7-2
CASSLATGLVEQFF
>TRBJ2-7|TRBV11-3
CASSLAGTGLYEQYF
>TRBJ2-2|TRBV7-3
CASSLIANTGELFF
>TRBJ2-7|TRBV28
CASSLGRPYEQYF
>TRBJ2-1|TRBV7-2
CASSLSSGAYNEQFF
>TRBJ2-7|TRBV7-2
CASSLGTPPGAYEQYF
>TRBJ2-6|TRBV4-3
CASSQDSVSGANVLTF
>TRBJ2-7|TRBV20-1
CSSTSSHEQYF
>TRBJ2-2|TRBV5-6
CASSQQNTGELFF
>TRBJ2-1|TRBV4-3
CASSQERGDGEQFF
>TRBJ2-7|TRBV19
CASRGSGGYEQYF
>TRBJ1-5|TRBV19
CASSISFPTSTASNQPQHF
>TRBJ2-1|TRBV7-9
CASNPLAGGYNEQFF
>TRBJ2-5|TRBV5-8
CASSSPPGTVFETQYF
>TRBJ1-1|TRBV4-1
CASSQGMGWNTEAFF
>TRBJ2-7|TRBV5-4
CASSFPRGERLYEQYF
>TRBJ2-5|TRBV19
CASSRGLAQETQYF
>TRBJ1-5|TRBV19
CASTTHRVSNQPQHF
>TRBJ1-5|TRBV18
CASSPRGREDQPQHF